The T cell receptor (beta chain) under discussion was sequenced for a study of cytotoxic CD8 clonotypes in ibrutinib-treated CLL. Study-level points and caveats: Clonality climbed at ibrutinib response, then dropped toward baseline at progression.

The table came from immunoSEQ multiplex PCR; TCRdb's copy has only in-frame clones and leaves some out. The sample has roughly 45,000 clones, about 65% seen once. Germline V gene sequence: CDR1 SGHRS, CDR2 YFSETQ. This CDR3 comprises 17 residues. Trimming took 4 bases from V and 3 from J, leaving 20 bases between them. On this clone: Its antigen remains unknown.

The sequence came from a human donor with chronic lymphocytic leukemia. J is TRBJ2-1 and V is TRBV5-1; D may be TRBD2 (6 bases). The starting material was PBMCs, obtained after 24 months of ibrutinib treatment. The CDR3 region is CASSAGGAGSDYNEQFF. The CDR3 nucleotides are TGCGCCAGCAGCGCCGGAGGGGCAGGGAGTGACTACAATGAGCAGTTCTTC. Complete variable domain (other parts from reference TRBV5-1 and TRBJ2-1): KAGVTQTPRYLIKTRGQQVTLSCSPISGHRSVSWYQQTPGQGLQFLFEYFSETQRNKGNFPGRFSGRQFSNSRSEMNVSTLELGDSALYLCASSAGGAGSDYNEQFFGPGTRLTVL.